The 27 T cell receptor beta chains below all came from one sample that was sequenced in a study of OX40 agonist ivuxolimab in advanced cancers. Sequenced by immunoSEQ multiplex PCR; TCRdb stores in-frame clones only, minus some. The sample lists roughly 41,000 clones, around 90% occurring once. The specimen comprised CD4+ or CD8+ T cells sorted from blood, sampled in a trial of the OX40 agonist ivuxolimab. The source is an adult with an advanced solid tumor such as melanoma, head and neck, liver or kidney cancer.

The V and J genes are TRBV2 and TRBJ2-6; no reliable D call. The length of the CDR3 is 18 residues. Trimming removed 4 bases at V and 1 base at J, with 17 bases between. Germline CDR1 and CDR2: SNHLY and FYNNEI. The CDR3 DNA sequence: TGTGCCAGCAGTGGACCCGGGCAGAGTCATTCTGGGGCCAACGTCCTGACTTTC. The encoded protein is CASSGPGQSHSGANVLTF.

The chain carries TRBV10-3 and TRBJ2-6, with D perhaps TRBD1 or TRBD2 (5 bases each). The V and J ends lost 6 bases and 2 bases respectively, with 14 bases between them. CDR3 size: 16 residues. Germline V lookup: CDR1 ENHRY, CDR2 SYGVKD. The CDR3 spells CAIRRDGGAGANVLTF. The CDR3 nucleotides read TGTGCCATCAGACGGGACGGAGGAGCTGGGGCCAACGTCCTGACTTTC.

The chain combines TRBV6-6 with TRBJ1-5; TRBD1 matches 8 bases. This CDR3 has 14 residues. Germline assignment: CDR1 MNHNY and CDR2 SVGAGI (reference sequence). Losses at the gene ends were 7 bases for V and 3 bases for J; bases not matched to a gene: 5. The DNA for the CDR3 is TGTGCCAGCATTCCGGGACAGGTCAATCAGCCCCAGCATTTT. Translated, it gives CASIPGQVNQPQHF.

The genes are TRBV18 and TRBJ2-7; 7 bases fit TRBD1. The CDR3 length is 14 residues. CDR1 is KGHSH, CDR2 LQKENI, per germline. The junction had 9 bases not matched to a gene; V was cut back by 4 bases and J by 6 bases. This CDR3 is CASSLQGPLGEQYF. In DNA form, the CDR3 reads TGTGCCAGCTCACTACAGGGGCCTTTAGGCGAGCAGTACTTC.

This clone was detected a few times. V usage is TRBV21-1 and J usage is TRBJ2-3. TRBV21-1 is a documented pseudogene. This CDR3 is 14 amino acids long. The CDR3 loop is CASSKGGYTDTQYF. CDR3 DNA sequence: TGTGCCAGCAGCAAAGGGGGGTATACAGATACGCAGTATTTT.

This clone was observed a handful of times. CDR3: CASSGRQGLTEAFF. Here the CDR3 DNA reads TGTGCCAGCAGCGGCCGACAGGGGCTCACTGAAGCTTTCTTT. This chain uses TRBV5-4 with TRBJ1-1; 8 nucleotides line up with TRBD1. V gave up 4 bases and J gave up 4 bases; unmatched junction bases: 6. Germline-derived CDR1 and CDR2 are SGHNT and YYREEE (reference sequence). CDR3 size: 14 residues.

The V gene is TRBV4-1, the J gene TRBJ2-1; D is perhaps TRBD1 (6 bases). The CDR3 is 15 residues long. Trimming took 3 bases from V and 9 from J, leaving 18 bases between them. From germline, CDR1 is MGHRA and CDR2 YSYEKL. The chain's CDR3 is CASSQTMDSFLEQFF. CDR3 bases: TGCGCCAGCAGCCAGACGATGGACAGCTTTCTTGAGCAGTTCTTC.

In DNA form, the CDR3 reads TGCGCCAGCAGCCAAGATAGGGCCGGCAGGGGGCGAGAGCAGTACTTC. Protein: CASSQDRAGRGREQYF. The chain carries TRBV4-3 and TRBJ2-7, with 8 positions matching TRBD1. Germline V lookup: CDR1 LGHNA, CDR2 YSLEER. Trimming cost V 0 bases and J 7 bases; bases outside gene matches: 11. This CDR3 is 16 amino acids long.

DNA for the CDR3: TGTGCCAGCAGCGAGGGGGTCCAGGGGCCAAACACTGAAGCTTTCTTT. Its protein product is CASSEGVQGPNTEAFF. This chain joins TRBV7-9 and TRBJ1-1, with a tentative D call TRBD1 (6 bases). Trimming took off 5 bases at V and 2 bases at J, with 18 bases between the two ends. Germline V lookup: CDR1 SEHNR, CDR2 FQNEAQ (reference sequence). CDR3 length: 16 amino acids.

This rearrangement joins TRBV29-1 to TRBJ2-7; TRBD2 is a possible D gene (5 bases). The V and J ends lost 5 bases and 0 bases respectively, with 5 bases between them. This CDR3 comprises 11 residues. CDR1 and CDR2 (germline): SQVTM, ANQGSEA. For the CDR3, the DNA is TGCAGCGTTCGGGACTCCTACGAGCAGTACTTC. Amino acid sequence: CSVRDSYEQYF.

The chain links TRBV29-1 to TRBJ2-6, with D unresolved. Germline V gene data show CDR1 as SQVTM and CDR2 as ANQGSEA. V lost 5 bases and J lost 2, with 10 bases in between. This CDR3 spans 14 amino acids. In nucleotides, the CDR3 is TGCAGCGTTTCAAAAGGAACTGGGGCCAACGTCCTGACTTTC. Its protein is CSVSKGTGANVLTF.

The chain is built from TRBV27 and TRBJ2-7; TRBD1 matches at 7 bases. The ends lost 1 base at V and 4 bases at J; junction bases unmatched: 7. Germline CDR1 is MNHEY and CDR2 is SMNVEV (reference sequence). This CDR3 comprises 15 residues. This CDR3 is CASSLWPGGSYEQYF. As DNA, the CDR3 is TGTGCCAGCAGTTTATGGCCAGGGGGTAGTTACGAGCAGTACTTC.

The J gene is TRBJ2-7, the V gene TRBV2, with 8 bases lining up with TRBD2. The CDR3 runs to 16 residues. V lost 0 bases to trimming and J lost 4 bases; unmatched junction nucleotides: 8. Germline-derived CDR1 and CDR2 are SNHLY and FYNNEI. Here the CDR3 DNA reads TGTGCCAGCAGTGAAGCGGGAGGGACTAGAGGTTACGAGCAGTACTTC. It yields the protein CASSEAGGTRGYEQYF. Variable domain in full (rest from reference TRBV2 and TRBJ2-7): EPEVTQTPSHQVTQMGQEVILRCVPISNHLYFYWYRQILGQKVEFLVSFYNNEISEKSEIFDDQFSVERPDGSNFTLKIRSTKLEDSAMYFCASSEAGGTRGYEQYFGPGTRLTVT.

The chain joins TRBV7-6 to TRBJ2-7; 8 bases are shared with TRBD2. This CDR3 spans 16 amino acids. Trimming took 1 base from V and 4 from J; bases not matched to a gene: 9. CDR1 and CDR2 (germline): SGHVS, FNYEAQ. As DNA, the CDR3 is TGTGCCAGCAGCTTAGGGTTAGCGGGGACCACATACGAGCAGTACTTC. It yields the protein CASSLGLAGTTYEQYF.

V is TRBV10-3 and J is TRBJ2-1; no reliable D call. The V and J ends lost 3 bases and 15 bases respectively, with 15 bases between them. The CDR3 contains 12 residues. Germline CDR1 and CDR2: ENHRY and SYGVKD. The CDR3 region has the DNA TGTGCCATCAGTGAAACCTTGGTACGATTGTTCTTC. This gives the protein CAISETLVRLFF.

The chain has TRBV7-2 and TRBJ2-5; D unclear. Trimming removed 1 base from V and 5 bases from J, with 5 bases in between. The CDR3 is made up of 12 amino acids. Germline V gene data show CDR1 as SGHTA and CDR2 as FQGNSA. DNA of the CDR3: TGTGCCAGCAGCTTAGTCGAGGAGACCCAGTACTTC. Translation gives CASSLVEETQYF. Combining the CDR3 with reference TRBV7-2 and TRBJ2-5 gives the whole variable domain GAGVSQSPSNKVTEKGKDVELRCDPISGHTALYWYRQSLGQGLEFLIYFQGNSAPDKSGLPSDRFSAERTGGSVSTLTIQRTQQEDSAVYLCASSLVEETQYFGPGTRLLVL.

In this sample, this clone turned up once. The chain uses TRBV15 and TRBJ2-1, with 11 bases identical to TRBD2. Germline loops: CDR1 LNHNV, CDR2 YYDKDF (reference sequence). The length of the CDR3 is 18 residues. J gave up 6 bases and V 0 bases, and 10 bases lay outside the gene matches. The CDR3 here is CATSREGGSGRVGNEQFF. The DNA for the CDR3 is TGTGCCACCAGCAGAGAGGGTGGTAGCGGGAGGGTCGGCAATGAGCAGTTCTTC. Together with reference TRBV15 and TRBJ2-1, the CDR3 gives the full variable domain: DAMVIQNPRYQVTQFGKPVTLSCSQTLNHNVMYWYQQKSSQAPKLLFHYYDKDFNNEADTPDNFQSRRPNTSFCFLDIRSPGLGDTAMYLCATSREGGSGRVGNEQFFGPGTRLTVL.

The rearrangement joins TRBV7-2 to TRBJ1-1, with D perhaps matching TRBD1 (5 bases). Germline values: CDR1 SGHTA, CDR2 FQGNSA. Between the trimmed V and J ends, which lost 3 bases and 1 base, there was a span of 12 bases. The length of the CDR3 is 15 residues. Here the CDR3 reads CASSFLGQTNTEAFF. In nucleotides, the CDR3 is TGTGCCAGCAGCTTTTTAGGACAAACGAACACTGAAGCTTTCTTT.

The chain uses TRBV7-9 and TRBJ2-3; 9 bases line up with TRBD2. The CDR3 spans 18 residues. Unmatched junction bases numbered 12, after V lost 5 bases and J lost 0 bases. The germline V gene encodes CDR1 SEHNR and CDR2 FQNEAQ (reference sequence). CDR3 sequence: CASSPYPSTSGSTDTQYF. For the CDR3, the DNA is TGTGCCAGCAGCCCCTATCCGTCGACTAGCGGAAGCACAGATACGCAGTATTTT. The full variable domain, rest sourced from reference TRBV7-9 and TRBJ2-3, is DTGVSQNPRHKITKRGQNVTFRCDPISEHNRLYWYRQTLGQGPEFLTYFQNEAQLEKSRLLSDRFSAERPKGSFSTLEIQRTEQGDSAMYLCASSPYPSTSGSTDTQYFGPGTRLTVL.

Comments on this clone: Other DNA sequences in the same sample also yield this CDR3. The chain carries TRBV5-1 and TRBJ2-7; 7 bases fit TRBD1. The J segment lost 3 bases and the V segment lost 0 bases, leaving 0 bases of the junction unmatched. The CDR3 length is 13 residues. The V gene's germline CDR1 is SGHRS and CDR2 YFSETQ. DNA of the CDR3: TGCGCCAGCAGCTTGGACAGGGGCTACGAGCAGTACTTC. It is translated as CASSLDRGYEQYF.

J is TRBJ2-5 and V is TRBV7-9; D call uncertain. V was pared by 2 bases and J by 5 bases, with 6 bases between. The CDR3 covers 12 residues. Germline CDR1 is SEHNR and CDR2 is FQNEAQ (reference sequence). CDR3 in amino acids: CASSLQEETQYF. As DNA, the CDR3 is TGTGCCAGCAGCTTACAGGAGGAGACCCAGTACTTC. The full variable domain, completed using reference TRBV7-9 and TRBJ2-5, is DTGVSQNPRHKITKRGQNVTFRCDPISEHNRLYWYRQTLGQGPEFLTYFQNEAQLEKSRLLSDRFSAERPKGSFSTLEIQRTEQGDSAMYLCASSLQEETQYFGPGTRLLVL.

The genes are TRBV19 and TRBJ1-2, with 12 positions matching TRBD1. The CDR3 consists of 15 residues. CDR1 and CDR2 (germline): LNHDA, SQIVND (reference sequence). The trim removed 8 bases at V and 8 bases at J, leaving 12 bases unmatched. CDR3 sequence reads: CASESGTGGFRGYTF. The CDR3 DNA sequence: TGTGCCAGTGAGTCCGGGACAGGGGGCTTCCGCGGCTACACCTTC.

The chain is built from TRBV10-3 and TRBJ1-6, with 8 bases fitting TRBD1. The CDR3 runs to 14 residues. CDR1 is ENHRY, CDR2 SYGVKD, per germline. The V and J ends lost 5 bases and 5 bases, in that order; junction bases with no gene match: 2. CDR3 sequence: CAISRTGNNSPLHF. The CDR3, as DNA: TGTGCCATCAGTAGGACAGGGAATAATTCACCCCTCCACTTT.

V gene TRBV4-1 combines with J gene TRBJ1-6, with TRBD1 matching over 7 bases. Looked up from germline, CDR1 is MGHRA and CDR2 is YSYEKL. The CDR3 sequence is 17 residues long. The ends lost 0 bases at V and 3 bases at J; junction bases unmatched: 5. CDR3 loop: CASSQDVTGFYNSPLHF. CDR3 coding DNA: TGCGCCAGCAGCCAAGATGTGACAGGGTTCTATAATTCACCCCTCCACTTT.

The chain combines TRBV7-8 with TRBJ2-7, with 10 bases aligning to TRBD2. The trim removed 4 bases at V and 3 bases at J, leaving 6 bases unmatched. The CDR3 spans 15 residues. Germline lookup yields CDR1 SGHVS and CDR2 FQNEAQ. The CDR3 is CASSSRTSGGYEQYF. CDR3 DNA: TGTGCCAGCAGCTCGCGGACTAGCGGAGGCTACGAGCAGTACTTC.

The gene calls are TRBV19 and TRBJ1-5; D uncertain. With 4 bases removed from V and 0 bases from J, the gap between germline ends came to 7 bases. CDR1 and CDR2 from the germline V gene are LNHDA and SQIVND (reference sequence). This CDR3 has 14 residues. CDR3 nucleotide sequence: TGTGCCAGTAGTACGGAATATAGCAATCAGCCCCAGCATTTT. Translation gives CASSTEYSNQPQHF.

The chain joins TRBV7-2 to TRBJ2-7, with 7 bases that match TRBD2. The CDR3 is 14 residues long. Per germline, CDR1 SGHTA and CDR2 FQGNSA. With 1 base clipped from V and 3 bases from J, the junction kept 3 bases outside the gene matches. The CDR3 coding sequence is TGTGCCAGCAGCTTAGGAACTAGCGTCTACGAGCAGTACTTC. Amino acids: CASSLGTSVYEQYF.